This TCR beta chain came from a study of cytomegalovirus exposure and HLA in healthy donors. Points from the study as a whole: Prediction of most subjects' HLA-A and HLA-B alleles by TCR beta sequences was reportedly accurate.

Points on this clone: Antigen unknown.

This CDR3 is built from 14 residues. The germline V gene encodes CDR1 SGDLS and CDR2 YYNGEE. The V gene lost 0 bases and the J gene lost 4 bases, with 11 bases spanning the gap. Both 60 Vbeta primers and 13 Jbeta primers went into the PCR. Clones were sequenced by immunoSEQ multiplex PCR, and TCRdb holds only the in-frame ones, with some missing. The sample contains about 200,000 clones, roughly 68% of which appear only once. The specimen was PBMCs. The rearrangement links TRBV9 to TRBJ2-7; a possible D gene is TRBD1 (6 bases). This receptor was obtained from a man between 35 and 55 years old in good health and CMV-seropositive. CDR3 DNA: TGTGCCAGCAGCGTAGGGGCAGGGGAATACGAGCAGTACTTC. Translation: CASSVGAGEYEQYF.